Listed below are T cell receptor beta chains from one sample, sequenced in a study of neurological immune-mediated disorders. TCRdb processed the 5' RACE reads anew with MiXCR; each CDR3 protein has one entry. The table has more than 75,000 distinct CDR3 sequences, 4.3% seen once; the top ten hold around 6%. The sample comprised PBMCs. Receptors were obtained from a woman aged 60-75 years with multiple sclerosis. The CDR3 runs from the conserved cysteine through the conserved F or W. Fields, in order: V gene, D gene, J gene, clone size, CDR3 DNA, CDR3 protein. D genes are given only for firm matches. A clone size is listed for some rows: how often the clone was seen (once, few, many), or a class if it is expanded.

V: TRBV2; D: NA; J: TRBJ2-7; size: many; DNA: TGTGCCAGCAGCGAAAACGGCAGGGAAGTCGAGCAGTACTTC; CDR3: CASSENGREVEQYF
V: TRBV6-2/TRBV6-3; D: NA; J: TRBJ1-2; size: many; DNA: TGTGCCAGCAATCTCGGTGGAGGCTACACCTTC; CDR3: CASNLGGGYTF
V: TRBV7-9; D: NA; J: TRBJ1-1; size: many; DNA: TGTGCCAGCAGCTCCGGAGCCAGCACTGAAGCTTTCTTT; CDR3: CASSSGASTEAFF
V: TRBV7-6; D: NA; J: TRBJ1-2; size: few; DNA: TGTGCCAGCAGCTTAAGTGCGGGGGGGAGGACCAACTATGGCTACACCTTC; CDR3: CASSLSAGGRTNYGYTF
V: TRBV21-1; D: NA; J: TRBJ1-4; size: many; DNA: TGTGCCAGCAGCAAATCGGCCAGGGGAGCAACTAATGAAAAACTGTTTTTT; CDR3: CASSKSARGATNEKLFF
V: TRBV9; D: NA; J: TRBJ1-2; size: many; DNA: TGTGCCAGCAGCACGAGGGGTTTTGGCTACACCTTC; CDR3: CASSTRGFGYTF
V: TRBV5-1; D: TRBD1; J: TRBJ1-6; size: many; DNA: TGCGCCAGCAGCTTGGGGGGACAGGGCCCTAATTCACCCCTCCACTTT; CDR3: CASSLGGQGPNSPLHF
V: TRBV7-2; D: NA; J: TRBJ1-4; size: many; DNA: TGTGCCAGCAGCATAGGGATCGGGGGGAATGAAAAACTGTTTTTT; CDR3: CASSIGIGGNEKLFF
V: TRBV4-1; D: TRBD1; J: TRBJ2-3; size: many; DNA: TGCGCCAGCAGCCCTAGTCCGGGACAGGGATCAGATACGCAGTATTTT; CDR3: CASSPSPGQGSDTQYF
V: TRBV7-2; D: NA; J: TRBJ1-2; size: NA; DNA: TGTGCCAGCAGCCCGCGGACTAACTATGGCTACACCTTC; CDR3: CASSPRTNYGYTF
V: TRBV6-1; D: TRBD1; J: TRBJ1-2; size: many; DNA: TGTGCCAGCAGTGAAGCTCGAGGGGGCAGGTCGAGCTACACCTTC; CDR3: CASSEARGGRSSYTF
V: TRBV5-1; D: NA; J: TRBJ2-7; size: many; DNA: TGCGCCAGCAGCCTCGGGGTCGGCTACGAGCAGTACTTC; CDR3: CASSLGVGYEQYF
V: TRBV6-1; D: TRBD1; J: TRBJ1-2; size: NA; DNA: TGTGCCAGCAGTGAAGCTGGGACAGGCTATGGCTACACCTTC; CDR3: CASSEAGTGYGYTF
V: TRBV5-6; D: NA; J: TRBJ1-3; size: many; DNA: TGTGCCAGCAGTCCCCACGGCTCTGGAAACACCATATATTTT; CDR3: CASSPHGSGNTIYF
V: TRBV20-1; D: TRBD2; J: TRBJ2-3; size: many; DNA: TGCAGTGCTAGAGACCCTAGCGGTCTCACAGATACGCAGTATTTT; CDR3: CSARDPSGLTDTQYF
V: TRBV20-1; D: TRBD1; J: TRBJ2-7; size: many; DNA: TGCAGTGCTAGAGCCCGACAGGGTCGAGAGCAGTACTTC; CDR3: CSARARQGREQYF
V: TRBV19; D: NA; J: TRBJ2-4; size: NA; DNA: TGTGCCAGTAGCGAACTGCAGGGAGACATTCAGTACTTC; CDR3: CASSELQGDIQYF
V: TRBV6-6; D: TRBD1; J: TRBJ1-2; size: many; DNA: TGTGCCAGCAGTATGGGACAGGGGCGGGTCGGCTATGGCTACACCTTC; CDR3: CASSMGQGRVGYGYTF
V: TRBV19; D: NA; J: TRBJ2-5; size: NA; DNA: TGTGCCAGTAGACAGGGAGAGACCCAGTACTTC; CDR3: CASRQGETQYF
V: TRBV3-1; D: NA; J: TRBJ2-1; size: NA; DNA: TGTGCCAACAGCCAGTCCACCTACAATGAGCAGTTCTTC; CDR3: CANSQSTYNEQFF
V: TRBV10-3; D: TRBD1; J: TRBJ1-2; size: many; DNA: TGTGCCATCAGTGCCCGAACAGGGGTAGAAGGCTACACCTTC; CDR3: CAISARTGVEGYTF
V: TRBV6-1; D: TRBD2; J: TRBJ2-3; size: many; DNA: TGTGCCAGCAGCCCGGGACTAGGAACGACAGATACGCAGTATTTT; CDR3: CASSPGLGTTDTQYF
V: TRBV28; D: NA; J: TRBJ1-2; size: many; DNA: TGTGCCAGCAGTACCCCGGCCCCCAGTGCAGATTATGGCTACACCTTC; CDR3: CASSTPAPSADYGYTF
V: TRBV20-1; D: TRBD1; J: TRBJ2-7; size: many; DNA: TGCAGTGCTAGTTGGGACAGGGGAGCGGGACTGTCAGCCTACGAGCAGTACTTC; CDR3: CSASWDRGAGLSAYEQYF
V: TRBV5-1; D: NA; J: TRBJ1-1; size: many; DNA: TGCGCCAGCAGCTTAGGGGTTATTGACACTGAAGCTTTCTTT; CDR3: CASSLGVIDTEAFF
V: TRBV7-2; D: TRBD1; J: TRBJ2-2; size: many; DNA: TGTGCCAGCAGACCGGGACAGACAAACACCGGGGAGCTGTTTTTT; CDR3: CASRPGQTNTGELFF
V: TRBV20-1; D: NA; J: TRBJ1-1; size: NA; DNA: TGCAGTGCTAGATTTTCTCGAGAAGCTTTCTTT; CDR3: CSARFSREAFF
V: TRBV5-1; D: NA; J: TRBJ1-3; size: many; DNA: TGCGCCAGCACTCAAACAGGGTCAGGAAACACCATATATTTT; CDR3: CASTQTGSGNTIYF
V: TRBV5-1; D: NA; J: TRBJ2-3; size: many; DNA: TGCGCCAGCAGCTTGGAAGCCTTGAGGGAGGATACGCAGTATTTT; CDR3: CASSLEALREDTQYF
V: TRBV7-8; D: NA; J: TRBJ1-5; size: many; DNA: TGTGCCAGCAGCTTGACAGAGAACTCAATCTATAGCAATCAGCCCCAGCATTTT; CDR3: CASSLTENSIYSNQPQHF
V: TRBV7-2; D: TRBD2; J: TRBJ2-5; size: many; DNA: TGTGCCAGCAGCTTAGGCTCTAGCGGGGGGGCTCGGGAGACCCAGTACTTC; CDR3: CASSLGSSGGARETQYF
V: TRBV12-3/TRBV12-4; D: NA; J: TRBJ2-1; size: many; DNA: TGTGCCAGCAGTTTTCGTGGCGAGCAGTTCTTC; CDR3: CASSFRGEQFF
V: TRBV3-1; D: NA; J: TRBJ1-6; size: many; DNA: TGTGCCAGCAGCCAAGTTGAGGATAATTCACCCCTCCACTTT; CDR3: CASSQVEDNSPLHF
V: TRBV6-5; D: TRBD1; J: TRBJ2-5; size: many; DNA: TGTGCCAGCAGTACCGGACAGGGAGAGACCCAGTACTTC; CDR3: CASSTGQGETQYF
V: TRBV27; D: NA; J: TRBJ1-3; size: many; DNA: TGTGCCAGCAGTTTATTGGGGGAAGCCGGAAACACCATATATTTT; CDR3: CASSLLGEAGNTIYF
V: TRBV9; D: NA; J: TRBJ1-1; size: many; DNA: TGTGCCAGCAGCGTAAGACAACAACTATTCTTT; CDR3: CASSVRQQLFF